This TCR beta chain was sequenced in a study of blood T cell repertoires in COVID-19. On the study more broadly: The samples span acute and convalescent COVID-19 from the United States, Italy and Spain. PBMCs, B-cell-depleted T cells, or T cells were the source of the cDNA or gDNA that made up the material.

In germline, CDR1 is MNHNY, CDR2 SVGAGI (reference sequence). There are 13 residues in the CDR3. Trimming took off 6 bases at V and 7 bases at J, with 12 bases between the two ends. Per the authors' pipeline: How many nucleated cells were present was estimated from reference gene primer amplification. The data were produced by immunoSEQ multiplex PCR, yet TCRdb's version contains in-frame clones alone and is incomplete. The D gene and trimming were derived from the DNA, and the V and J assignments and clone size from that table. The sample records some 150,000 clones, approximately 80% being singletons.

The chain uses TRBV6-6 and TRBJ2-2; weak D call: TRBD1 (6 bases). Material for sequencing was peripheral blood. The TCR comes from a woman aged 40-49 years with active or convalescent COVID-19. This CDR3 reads CASSSQGSGELFF. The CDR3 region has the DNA TGTGCCAGCAGCTCACAGGGTAGCGGGGAGCTGTTTTTT.